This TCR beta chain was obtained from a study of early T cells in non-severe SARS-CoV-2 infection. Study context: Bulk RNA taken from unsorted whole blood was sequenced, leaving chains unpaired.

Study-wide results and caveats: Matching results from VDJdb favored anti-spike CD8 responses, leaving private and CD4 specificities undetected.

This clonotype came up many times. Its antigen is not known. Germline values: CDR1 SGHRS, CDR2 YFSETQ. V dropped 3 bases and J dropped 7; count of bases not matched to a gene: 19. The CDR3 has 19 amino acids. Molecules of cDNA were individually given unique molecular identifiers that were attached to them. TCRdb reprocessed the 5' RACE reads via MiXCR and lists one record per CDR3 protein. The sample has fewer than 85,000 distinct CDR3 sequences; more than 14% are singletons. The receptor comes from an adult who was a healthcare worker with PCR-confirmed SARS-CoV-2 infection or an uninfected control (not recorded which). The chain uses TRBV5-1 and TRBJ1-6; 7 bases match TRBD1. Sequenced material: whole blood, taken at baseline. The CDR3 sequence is CASSWFGQEAPGENSPLHF. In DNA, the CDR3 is TGCGCCAGCAGCTGGTTCGGACAGGAGGCCCCTGGGGAGAATTCACCCCTCCACTTT.